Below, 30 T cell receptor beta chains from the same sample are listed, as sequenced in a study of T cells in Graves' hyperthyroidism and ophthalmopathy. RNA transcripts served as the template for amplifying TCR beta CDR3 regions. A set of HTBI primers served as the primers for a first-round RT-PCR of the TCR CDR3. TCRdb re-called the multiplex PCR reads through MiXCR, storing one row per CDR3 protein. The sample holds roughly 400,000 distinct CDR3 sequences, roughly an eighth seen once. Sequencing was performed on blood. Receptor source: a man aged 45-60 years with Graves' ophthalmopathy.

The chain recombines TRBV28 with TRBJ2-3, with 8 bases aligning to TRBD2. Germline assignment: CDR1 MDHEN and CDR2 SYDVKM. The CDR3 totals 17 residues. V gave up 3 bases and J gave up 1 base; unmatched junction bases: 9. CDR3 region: CASSFRPGGPGTDTQYF. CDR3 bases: TGTGCCAGCAGTTTTCGTCCGGGAGGGCCCGGCACAGATACGCAGTATTTT. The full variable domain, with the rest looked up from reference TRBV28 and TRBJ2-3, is DVKVTQSSRYLVKRTGEKVFLECVQDMDHENMFWYRQDPGLGLRLIYFSYDVKMKEKGDIPEGYSVSREKKERFSLILESASTNQTSMYLCASSFRPGGPGTDTQYFGPGTRLTVL.

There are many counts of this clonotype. CDR3 loop: CASSLVVSASGSDEQFF. The CDR3 DNA reads as TGTGCCAGCAGCTTAGTAGTGTCGGCTAGCGGGAGCGATGAGCAGTTCTTC. V usage is TRBV11-3 and J usage is TRBJ2-1, with 10 bases that match TRBD2. J gave up 8 bases and V 1 base, and 11 bases lay outside the gene matches. Germline CDR1 reads SGHNT; CDR2 reads YENEEA. The CDR3 spans 17 residues.

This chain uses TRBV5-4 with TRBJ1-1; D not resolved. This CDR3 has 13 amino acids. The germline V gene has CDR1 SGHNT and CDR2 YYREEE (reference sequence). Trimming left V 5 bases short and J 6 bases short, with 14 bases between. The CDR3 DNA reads TGTGCCAGCAGTCTAAAAAGGACCCCTGAAGCTTTCTTT. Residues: CASSLKRTPEAFF.

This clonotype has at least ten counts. The CDR3 nucleotides are TGTGCCAGCAGCTTAGGAGTGGGGTTCACCGGGGAGCTGTTTTTT. Translated, it gives CASSLGVGFTGELFF. The V gene is TRBV7-8, the J gene TRBJ2-2; D gene unclear. The CDR3 spans 15 residues. V lost 1 base to trimming and J lost 4 bases, with 10 bases between them. Germline V gives CDR1 SGHVS, CDR2 FQNEAQ.

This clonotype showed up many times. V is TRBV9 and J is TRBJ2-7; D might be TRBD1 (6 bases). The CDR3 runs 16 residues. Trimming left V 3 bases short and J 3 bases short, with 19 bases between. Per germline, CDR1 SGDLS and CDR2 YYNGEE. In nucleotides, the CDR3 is TGTGCCAGCAGCGCCACCCCGGGACAAGGATACTACGAGCAGTACTTC. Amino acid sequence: CASSATPGQGYYEQYF. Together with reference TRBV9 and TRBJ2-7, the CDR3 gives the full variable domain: DSGVTQTPKHLITATGQRVTLRCSPRSGDLSVYWYQQSLDQGLQFLIQYYNGEERAKGNILERFSAQQFPDLHSELNLSSLELGDSALYFCASSATPGQGYYEQYFGPGTRLTVT.

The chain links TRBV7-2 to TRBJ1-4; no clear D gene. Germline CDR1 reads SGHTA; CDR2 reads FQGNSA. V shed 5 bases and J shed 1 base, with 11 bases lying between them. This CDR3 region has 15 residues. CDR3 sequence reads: CASSPEGGTNEKLFF. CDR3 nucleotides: TGTGCCAGCAGCCCCGAGGGAGGAACTAATGAAAAACTGTTTTTT.

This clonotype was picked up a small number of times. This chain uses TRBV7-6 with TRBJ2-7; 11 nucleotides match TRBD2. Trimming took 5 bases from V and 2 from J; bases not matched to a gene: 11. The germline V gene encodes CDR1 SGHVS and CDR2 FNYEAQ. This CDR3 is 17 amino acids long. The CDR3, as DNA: TGTGCCAGCAGCCGAGGGCCCGGGACTAGCGGCACCTACGAGCAGTACTTC. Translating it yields CASSRGPGTSGTYEQYF.

CDR3 sequence reads: CASSLVADLKYEQYF. The CDR3, as DNA: TGTGCCAGCAGCTTAGTAGCGGACCTAAAATACGAGCAGTACTTC. The chain employs TRBV7-9 and TRBJ2-7; possibly TRBD2 for D (6 bases). This CDR3 is 15 amino acids long. CDR1 SEHNR and CDR2 FQNEAQ come from the germline V gene (reference sequence). V lost 1 base and J lost 4, with 14 bases in between.

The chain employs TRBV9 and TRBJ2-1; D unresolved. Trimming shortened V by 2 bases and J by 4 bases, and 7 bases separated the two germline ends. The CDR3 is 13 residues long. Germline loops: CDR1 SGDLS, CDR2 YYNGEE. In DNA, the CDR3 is TGTGCCAGCAGCGTCAGCTATTACAATGAGCAGTTCTTC. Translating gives CASSVSYYNEQFF.

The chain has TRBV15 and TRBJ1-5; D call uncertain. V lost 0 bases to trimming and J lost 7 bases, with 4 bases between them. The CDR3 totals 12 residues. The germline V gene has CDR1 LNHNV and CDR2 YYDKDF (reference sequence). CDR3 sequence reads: CATSRDDQPQHF. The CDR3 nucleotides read TGTGCCACCAGCAGAGATGACCAGCCCCAGCATTTT.

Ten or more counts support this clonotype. CDR3 sequence (DNA): TGTGCCAGCAGTGGTCGTCACGGTGGTGGCTACACCTTC. Its translation is CASSGRHGGGYTF. The chain uses TRBV6-1 and TRBJ1-2; no reliable D call. There are 13 residues in the CDR3. Trimming took off 4 bases at V and 7 bases at J, with 13 bases between the two ends. Germline V gene data show CDR1 as MNHNS and CDR2 as SASEGT.

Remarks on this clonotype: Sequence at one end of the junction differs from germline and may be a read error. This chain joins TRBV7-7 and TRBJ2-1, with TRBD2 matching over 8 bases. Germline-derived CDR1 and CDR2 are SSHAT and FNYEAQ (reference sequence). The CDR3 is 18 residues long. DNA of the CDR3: TGTGCTAGCAGCTCATTGTTAGGCGCGGGAGGCCCTGGGGATGAGCAGTTCTTC. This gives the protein CASSSLLGAGGPGDEQFF. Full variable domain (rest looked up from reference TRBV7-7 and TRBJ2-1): GAGVSQSPRYKVTKRGQDVTLRCDPISSHATLYWYQQALGQGPEFLTYFNYEAQPDKSGLPSDRFSAERPEGSISTLTIQRTEQRDSAMYRCASSSLLGAGGPGDEQFFGPGTRLTVL.

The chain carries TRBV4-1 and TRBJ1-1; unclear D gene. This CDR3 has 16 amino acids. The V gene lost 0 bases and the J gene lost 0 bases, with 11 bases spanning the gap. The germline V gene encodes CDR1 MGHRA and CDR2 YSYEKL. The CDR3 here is CASSQDGWKVNTEAFF. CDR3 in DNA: TGCGCCAGCAGCCAAGATGGGTGGAAGGTGAACACTGAAGCTTTCTTT.

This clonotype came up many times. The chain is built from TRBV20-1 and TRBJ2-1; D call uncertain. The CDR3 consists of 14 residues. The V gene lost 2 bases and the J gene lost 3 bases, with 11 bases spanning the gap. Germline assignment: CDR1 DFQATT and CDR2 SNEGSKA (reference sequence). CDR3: CSARTLGSYNEQFF. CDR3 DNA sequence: TGCAGTGCTAGAACATTAGGCAGCTACAATGAGCAGTTCTTC.

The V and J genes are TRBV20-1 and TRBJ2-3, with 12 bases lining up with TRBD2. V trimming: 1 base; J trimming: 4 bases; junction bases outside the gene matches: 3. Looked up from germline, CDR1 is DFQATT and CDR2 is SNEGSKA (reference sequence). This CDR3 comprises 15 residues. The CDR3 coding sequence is TGCAGTGCTAGAGGGACTAGCGGGATATCAGATACGCAGTATTTT. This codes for CSARGTSGISDTQYF.

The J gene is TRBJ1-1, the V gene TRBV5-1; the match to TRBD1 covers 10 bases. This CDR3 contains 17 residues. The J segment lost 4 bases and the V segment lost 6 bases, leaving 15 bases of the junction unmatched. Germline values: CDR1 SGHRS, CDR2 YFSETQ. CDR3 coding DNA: TGCGCCAGCACCCCCCAACCGACAGGGGGCCTGGTCACTGAAGCTTTCTTT. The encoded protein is CASTPQPTGGLVTEAFF.

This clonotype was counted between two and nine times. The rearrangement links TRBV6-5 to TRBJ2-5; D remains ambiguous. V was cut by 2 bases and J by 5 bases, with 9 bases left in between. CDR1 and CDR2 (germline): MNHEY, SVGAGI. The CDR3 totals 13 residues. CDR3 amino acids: CASSYRNGETQYF. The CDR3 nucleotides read TGTGCCAGCAGTTACCGGAATGGCGAGACCCAGTACTTC.

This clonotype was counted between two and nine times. The CDR3 loop reads CASSSPPLSYNEQFF. The DNA for the CDR3 is TGTGCCAGCAGTTCCCCCCCGCTATCCTACAATGAGCAGTTCTTC. This chain uses TRBV27 with TRBJ2-1, with D unresolved. Germline assignment: CDR1 MNHEY and CDR2 SMNVEV (reference sequence). This CDR3 is built from 15 residues. V gave up 4 bases and J gave up 1 base, with 11 bases separating them.

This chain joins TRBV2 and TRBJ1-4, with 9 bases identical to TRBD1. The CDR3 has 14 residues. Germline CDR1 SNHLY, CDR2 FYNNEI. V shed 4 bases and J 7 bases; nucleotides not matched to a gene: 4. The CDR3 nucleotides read TGTGCCAGCAGTGCCGGGACAGGGTCTGAAAAACTGTTTTTT. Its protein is CASSAGTGSEKLFF.

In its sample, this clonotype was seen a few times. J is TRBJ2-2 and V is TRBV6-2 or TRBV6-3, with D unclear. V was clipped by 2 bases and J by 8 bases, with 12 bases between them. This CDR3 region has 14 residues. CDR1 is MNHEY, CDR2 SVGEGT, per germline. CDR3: CASSYNSPIGELFF. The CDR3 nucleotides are TGTGCCAGCAGTTACAACAGCCCCATAGGGGAGCTGTTTTTT.

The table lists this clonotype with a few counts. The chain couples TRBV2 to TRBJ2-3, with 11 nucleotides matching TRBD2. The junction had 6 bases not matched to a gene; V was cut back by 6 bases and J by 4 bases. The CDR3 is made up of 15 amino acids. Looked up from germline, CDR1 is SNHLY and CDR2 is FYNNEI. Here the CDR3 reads CASRGTSGISDTQYF. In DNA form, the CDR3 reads TGTGCCAGCAGGGGGACTAGCGGAATTTCAGATACGCAGTATTTT.

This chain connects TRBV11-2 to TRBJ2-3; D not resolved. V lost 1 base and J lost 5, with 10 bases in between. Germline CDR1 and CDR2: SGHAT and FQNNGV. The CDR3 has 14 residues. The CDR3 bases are TGTGCCAGCAGCTTAGGGGGAAGGATAGATACGCAGTATTTT. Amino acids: CASSLGGRIDTQYF.

The CDR3 region has the DNA TGTGCCAGTAGTATTGGACTTCAGCCCCAGCATTTT. The encoded protein is CASSIGLQPQHF. The rearrangement links TRBV19 to TRBJ1-5, with D uncertain. V was cut by 3 bases and J by 6 bases, with 6 bases left in between. Germline CDR1 and CDR2: LNHDA and SQIVND (reference sequence). The CDR3 extends over 12 amino acids.

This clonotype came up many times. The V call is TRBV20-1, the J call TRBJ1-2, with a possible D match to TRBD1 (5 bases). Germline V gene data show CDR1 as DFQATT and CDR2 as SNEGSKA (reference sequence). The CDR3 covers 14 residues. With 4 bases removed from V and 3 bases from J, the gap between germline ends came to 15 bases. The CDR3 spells CSATFEIGDYGYTF. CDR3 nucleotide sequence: TGCAGTGCTACCTTCGAAATAGGGGACTATGGCTACACCTTC.

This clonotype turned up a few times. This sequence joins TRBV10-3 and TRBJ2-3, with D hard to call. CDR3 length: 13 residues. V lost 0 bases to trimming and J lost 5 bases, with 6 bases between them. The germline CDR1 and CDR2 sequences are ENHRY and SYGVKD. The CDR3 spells CAISESMEDTQYF. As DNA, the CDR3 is TGTGCCATCAGTGAGTCGATGGAAGATACGCAGTATTTT.

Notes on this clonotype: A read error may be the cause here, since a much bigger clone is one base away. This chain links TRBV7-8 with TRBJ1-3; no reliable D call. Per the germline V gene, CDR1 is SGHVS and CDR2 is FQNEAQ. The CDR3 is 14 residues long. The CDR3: CTSSPQSSGNTIYF. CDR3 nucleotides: TGTACCAGCAGCCCACAGAGCTCTGGAAACACCATATATTTT.

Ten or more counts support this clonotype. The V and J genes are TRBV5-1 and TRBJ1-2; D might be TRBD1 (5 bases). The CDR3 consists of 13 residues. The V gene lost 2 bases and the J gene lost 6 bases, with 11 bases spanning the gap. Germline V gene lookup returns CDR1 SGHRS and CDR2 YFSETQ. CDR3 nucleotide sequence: TGCGCCAGCAGCTTCTCGGGGGGTGATGGCTACACCTTC. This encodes CASSFSGGDGYTF.

The CDR3 DNA sequence: TGTGCCAGCAGCCCCGATTCCGGGGGAACCTACGAGCAGTACTTC. Translation gives CASSPDSGGTYEQYF. The chain carries TRBV7-2 and TRBJ2-7; maybe TRBD2 (6 bases). Germline CDR1 and CDR2: SGHTA and FQGNSA. The CDR3 totals 15 residues. Trimming removed 5 bases from V and 2 bases from J, with 16 bases in between. Full variable domain (rest looked up from reference TRBV7-2 and TRBJ2-7): GAGVSQSPSNKVTEKGKDVELRCDPISGHTALYWYRQSLGQGLEFLIYFQGNSAPDKSGLPSDRFSAERTGGSVSTLTIQRTQQEDSAVYLCASSPDSGGTYEQYFGPGTRLTVT.

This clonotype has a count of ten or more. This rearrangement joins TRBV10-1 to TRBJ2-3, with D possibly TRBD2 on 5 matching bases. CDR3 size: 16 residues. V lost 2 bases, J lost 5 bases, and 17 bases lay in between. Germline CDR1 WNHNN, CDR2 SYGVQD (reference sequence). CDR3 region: CASSERLAGEKDTQYF. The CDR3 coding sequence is TGCGCCAGCAGTGAGAGGCTAGCTGGGGAAAAAGATACGCAGTATTTT.

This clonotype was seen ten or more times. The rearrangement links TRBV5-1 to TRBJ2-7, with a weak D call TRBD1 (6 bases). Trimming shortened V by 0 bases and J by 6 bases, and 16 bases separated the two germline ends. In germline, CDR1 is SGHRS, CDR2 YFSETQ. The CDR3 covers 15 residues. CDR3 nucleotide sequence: TGCGCCAGCAGCTTGGGCTCAGCAACAGGGCGCGAGCAGTACTTC. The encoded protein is CASSLGSATGREQYF.